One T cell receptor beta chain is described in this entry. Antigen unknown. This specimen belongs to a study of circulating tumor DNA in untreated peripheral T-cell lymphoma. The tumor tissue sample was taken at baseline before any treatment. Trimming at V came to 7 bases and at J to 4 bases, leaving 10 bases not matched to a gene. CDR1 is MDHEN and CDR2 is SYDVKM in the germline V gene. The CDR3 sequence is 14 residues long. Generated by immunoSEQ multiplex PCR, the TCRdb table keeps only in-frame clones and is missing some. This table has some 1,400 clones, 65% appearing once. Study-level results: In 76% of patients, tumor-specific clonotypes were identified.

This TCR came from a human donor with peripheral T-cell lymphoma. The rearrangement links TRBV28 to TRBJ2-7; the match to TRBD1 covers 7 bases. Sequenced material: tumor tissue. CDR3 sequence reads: CASNPSGTEYEQYF. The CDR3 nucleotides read TGTGCCAGCAATCCTTCCGGGACAGAATACGAGCAGTACTTC.